The 29 T cell receptor beta chains presented below share a single source sample, sequenced in a study of vaccination effects on CD4 cells after COVID-19. The method was immunoSEQ multiplex PCR; TCRdb's version includes in-frame clones alone and lacks a portion of them. The table shows nearly 30,000 clones, with over 80% occurring only once. Peptide-pool stimulation followed by sequencing identified expanded antigen-specific CD4+ clonotypes in the ViraFEST assay. Investigators separated out CD4+ T cells once around nine days of culture had passed. The vaccine given was either BNT162b2 or mRNA-1273, in two doses. What these receptors recognize is not known. Source: CD4+ T cells from PBMCs cultured with SARS-CoV-2 spike peptides, taken after COVID-19 vaccination. The origin of the receptors is a human donor who received a COVID-19 vaccine. Some clones in this sample may be carry-over from other donors' samples.

J is TRBJ1-5 and V is TRBV6-1; D is ambiguous. Germline V gene lookup returns CDR1 MNHNS and CDR2 SASEGT. The V end was cut by 3 bases, the J end by 0 bases, with 6 bases between. The CDR3 is 14 residues long. The DNA for the CDR3 is TGTGCCAGCAGTGACGGATATAGCAATCAGCCCCAGCATTTT. Protein sequence: CASSDGYSNQPQHF.

DNA of the CDR3: TGTGCCACCAGTGACAGGGCCCCGGTCGACGGGGAGCTGTTTTTT. It encodes CATSDRAPVDGELFF. J is TRBJ2-2 and V is TRBV24-1, with D possibly TRBD1 on 5 matching bases. This CDR3 spans 15 amino acids. The V gene lost 4 bases and the J gene lost 7 bases, with 15 bases spanning the gap. The germline V gene encodes CDR1 KGHDR and CDR2 SFDVKD.

The rearrangement uses TRBV7-8 and TRBJ2-5; D ambiguous. This CDR3 spans 14 amino acids. Germline V CDR1 and CDR2: SGHVS, FQNEAQ. Trimming pared 1 base from V and 3 bases from J, leaving 9 bases between. The CDR3 loop is CASSLVLRKETQYF. The CDR3 coding sequence is TGTGCCAGCAGCTTAGTGCTCCGTAAAGAGACCCAGTACTTC. Supplemented by reference TRBV7-8 and TRBJ2-5, the full variable domain reads GAGVSQSPRYKVAKRGQDVALRCDPISGHVSLFWYQQALGQGPEFLTYFQNEAQLDKSGLPSDRFFAERPEGSVSTLKIQRTQQEDSAVYLCASSLVLRKETQYFGPGTRLLVL.

This clone was found once. The DNA of the CDR3 is TGTGCCAGCAGCTCCCGGGACAGGGGTCAGGTTTACTATGGCTACACCTTC. This encodes CASSSRDRGQVYYGYTF. The chain recombines TRBV7-7 with TRBJ1-2; 10 nucleotides align to TRBD1. The CDR3 sequence is 17 residues long. Germline CDR1 and CDR2: SSHAT and FNYEAQ (reference sequence). After removal of 4 bases from V and 3 bases from J, the junction contained 11 bases not matched to a gene.

This chain joins TRBV27 and TRBJ2-2; 7 nucleotides agree with TRBD1. CDR3 length: 13 residues. Germline CDR1 and CDR2: MNHEY and SMNVEV (reference sequence). The ends lost 10 bases at V and 2 bases at J; junction bases unmatched: 4. In DNA form, the CDR3 reads TGTGCCACCCAGGGGGAAAACACCGGGGAGCTGTTTTTT. It encodes CATQGENTGELFF.

The genes are TRBV28 and TRBJ1-2; 9 nucleotides line up with TRBD1. The CDR3 spans 14 residues. Germline values: CDR1 MDHEN, CDR2 SYDVKM. J lost 8 bases, V lost 6 bases, and 10 bases had no gene match. The CDR3 region has the DNA TGTGCCAGCAGCCTTACAGGGGGCTATGGAGGCTACACCTTC. It encodes CASSLTGGYGGYTF.

V gene TRBV2 combines with J gene TRBJ2-2; D not resolved. The germline V gene has CDR1 SNHLY and CDR2 FYNNEI. The CDR3 loop spans 14 amino acids. Trimming cost V 7 bases and J 0 bases, with 9 bases left between them. The CDR3 here is CASIERTNTGELFF. The CDR3 nucleotides read TGTGCCAGCATAGAGCGCACGAACACCGGGGAGCTGTTTTTT. Supplemented by reference TRBV2 and TRBJ2-2, the full variable domain reads EPEVTQTPSHQVTQMGQEVILRCVPISNHLYFYWYRQILGQKVEFLVSFYNNEISEKSEIFDDQFSVERPDGSNFTLKIRSTKLEDSAMYFCASIERTNTGELFFGEGSRLTVL.

The chain carries TRBV27 and TRBJ2-1, with 10 bases lining up with TRBD1. Germline CDR1 MNHEY, CDR2 SMNVEV (reference sequence). J gave up 6 bases and V 6 bases, and 5 bases lay outside the gene matches. The CDR3 contains 14 residues. The CDR3 sequence is CASRRQGAPNEQFF. Here the CDR3 DNA reads TGTGCCAGCAGGAGACAGGGGGCGCCCAATGAGCAGTTCTTC.

This sequence joins TRBV18 and TRBJ2-7, with TRBD1 matching 11 bases. Trimming removed 4 bases from V and 1 base from J; junction bases left unmatched: 0. The CDR3 is made up of 14 amino acids. Germline CDR1 and CDR2: KGHSH and LQKENI. The CDR3 nucleotides read TGTGCCAGCTCACGGGACAGGGGGTCCTACGAGCAGTACGTC. The encoded protein is CASSRDRGSYEQYV.

The DNA for the CDR3 is TGTGCCAGTAGTCGACCTGGGTCTCCAAGGTCAGATACGCAGTATTTT. This codes for CASSRPGSPRSDTQYF. This chain links TRBV19 with TRBJ2-3, with D uncertain. CDR3 length: 16 amino acids. V lost 5 bases to trimming and J lost 4 bases, with 19 bases between them. Looked up from germline, CDR1 is LNHDA and CDR2 is SQIVND (reference sequence).

This clone was seen a single time. The chain couples TRBV28 to TRBJ2-7; TRBD1 matches 9 bases. The CDR3 is 17 residues long. Looked up from germline, CDR1 is MDHEN and CDR2 is SYDVKM. Trimming cost V 5 bases and J 0 bases; bases outside gene matches: 11. The CDR3 nucleotides read TGTGCCAGCAGTCCGTTGGGGACAGGGTTTCGCTCCTACGAGCAGTACGTC. It encodes CASSPLGTGFRSYEQYV.

The CDR3 DNA follows: TGTGCCAGCTCACCACCAGGTCTTGTTAGCACAGATACGCAGTATTTT. It yields the protein CASSPPGLVSTDTQYF. The V gene is TRBV18, the J gene TRBJ2-3, with no clear D. This CDR3 has 16 amino acids. Per the germline V gene, CDR1 is KGHSH and CDR2 is LQKENI. Trimming pared 0 bases from V and 0 bases from J, leaving 10 bases between.

This clone is medium-sized in the sample. In DNA, the CDR3 is TGTGCCAGCAGCTTCCCGGGACAGGGGGCTAAATGGGAGACCCAGTACTTC. The encoded protein is CASSFPGQGAKWETQYF. V usage is TRBV5-4 and J usage is TRBJ2-5, with 12 bases matching TRBD1. Losses at the gene ends were 2 bases for V and 5 bases for J; bases not matched to a gene: 10. From germline, CDR1 is SGHNT and CDR2 YYREEE (reference sequence). This CDR3 is 17 amino acids long.

This clone appeared a few times. The chain couples TRBV5-5 to TRBJ2-6, with TRBD1 matching over 7 bases. Losses at the gene ends were 1 base for V and 4 bases for J; bases not matched to a gene: 8. The germline gives CDR1 SGHKS, CDR2 YYEKEE (reference sequence). The CDR3 covers 17 residues. This chain's CDR3 is CASSLTGAVAGANVLTF. In DNA, the CDR3 is TGTGCCAGCAGCTTGACAGGGGCAGTCGCAGGGGCCAACGTCCTGACTTTC.

The chain joins TRBV18 to TRBJ2-5; TRBD2 matches 10 bases. Germline-derived CDR1 and CDR2 are KGHSH and LQKENI. The junction had 4 bases not matched to a gene; V was cut back by 5 bases and J by 1 base. The CDR3 has 15 residues. DNA of the CDR3: TGTGCCAGCTCAACGCTAGCGGGGGCCCAAGAGACCCAGTACTTC. The encoded protein is CASSTLAGAQETQYF.

This clone was found a few times. The gene calls are TRBV28 and TRBJ1-2, with D maybe TRBD1 (5 bases). This CDR3 has 14 residues. Germline-derived CDR1 and CDR2 are MDHEN and SYDVKM. Trimming removed 5 bases from V and 8 bases from J, with 18 bases in between. The CDR3 bases are TGTGCCAGCAGTCTCAAATCCCCGGGGGTGGGCTACACCTTC. Its translation is CASSLKSPGVGYTF.

There are a few counts of this clone. The chain joins TRBV7-8 to TRBJ1-6, with 9 bases fitting TRBD1. Trimming at V came to 4 bases and at J to 5 bases, leaving 0 bases not matched to a gene. CDR3 length equals 14 residues. Germline V gives CDR1 SGHVS, CDR2 FQNEAQ. The CDR3 nucleotides are TGTGCCAGCAGCTGGACAGGGGATAATTCACCCCTCCACTTT. Amino acid sequence: CASSWTGDNSPLHF.

This clone was detected only a few times. This sequence joins TRBV19 and TRBJ1-5; a weak D match, TRBD1 (6 bases). Deletions cut 6 bases from V and 5 bases from J, with 11 bases between. The CDR3 has 13 residues. Germline V gives CDR1 LNHDA, CDR2 SQIVND (reference sequence). The CDR3 DNA is TGTGCCAGTAGCGCAGGGGAACATCAGCCCCAGCATTTT. Translating gives CASSAGEHQPQHF.

The chain couples TRBV7-9 to TRBJ1-1; unclear D gene. The CDR3 is 13 residues long. The germline CDR1 and CDR2 sequences are SEHNR and FQNEAQ (reference sequence). With 0 bases removed from V and 8 bases from J, the gap between germline ends came to 10 bases. CDR3 protein: CASSLAWSGEAFF. The CDR3 DNA is TGTGCCAGCAGCTTAGCTTGGTCAGGAGAAGCTTTCTTT.

V gene TRBV12-3 or TRBV12-4 combines with J gene TRBJ1-1, with D hard to call. V was cut by 6 bases and J by 11 bases, with 13 bases left in between. The CDR3 spans 11 residues. The DNA of the CDR3 is TGTGCCAGCAGCCCAGACTCTGGGGCTTTCTTT. This translates into CASSPDSGAFF.

This chain uses TRBV7-9 with TRBJ2-6; the match to TRBD1 covers 9 bases. CDR3 size: 18 residues. Germline values: CDR1 SEHNR, CDR2 FQNEAQ (reference sequence). V shed 4 bases and J 2 bases; nucleotides not matched to a gene: 9. The CDR3 nucleotides are TGTGCCAGCAGCTCAAGAGGACAGGGGAATCCTGGGGCCAACGTCCTGACTTTC. This encodes CASSSRGQGNPGANVLTF. Complete variable domain (other parts from reference TRBV7-9 and TRBJ2-6): DTGVSQNPRHKITKRGQNVTFRCDPISEHNRLYWYRQTLGQGPEFLTYFQNEAQLEKSRLLSDRFSAERPKGSFSTLEIQRTEQGDSAMYLCASSSRGQGNPGANVLTFGAGSRLTVL.

CDR3: CASSRSRGSTEAFF. The CDR3, as DNA: TGTGCCAGCAGCCGTAGTCGAGGAAGCACTGAAGCTTTCTTT. This chain connects TRBV6-5 to TRBJ1-1; D unclear. V was cut by 6 bases and J by 4 bases, with 15 bases left in between. This CDR3 has 14 amino acids. Germline V gene data show CDR1 as MNHEY and CDR2 as SVGAGI.

The rearrangement links TRBV5-1 to TRBJ1-2; D unclear. CDR3 length equals 15 residues. V was shortened by 3 bases and J by 2 bases, with 14 bases between the two germline ends. Looked up from germline, CDR1 is SGHRS and CDR2 is YFSETQ. CDR3 nucleotides: TGCGCCAGCAGCTCCCGTGGCAGCGGGAACTATGGCTACACCTTC. Residues: CASSSRGSGNYGYTF.

The chain recombines TRBV7-2 with TRBJ2-1, with 8 bases that match TRBD2. Germline lookup yields CDR1 SGHTA and CDR2 FQGNSA. This CDR3 is built from 17 residues. Unmatched junction bases numbered 14, after V lost 8 bases and J lost 2 bases. CDR3 protein: CASATSAGAMTYNEQFF. The CDR3 bases are TGTGCCAGCGCGACCTCAGCGGGGGCCATGACCTACAATGAGCAGTTCTTC. The full variable domain, in which reference TRBV7-2 and TRBJ2-1 provide the parts outside the CDR3, is GAGVSQSPSNKVTEKGKDVELRCDPISGHTALYWYRQSLGQGLEFLIYFQGNSAPDKSGLPSDRFSAERTGGSVSTLTIQRTQQEDSAVYLCASATSAGAMTYNEQFFGPGTRLTVL.

The chain combines TRBV12-3 or TRBV12-4 with TRBJ1-5; D is unclear. The CDR3 is 13 amino acids. The V end lost 3 bases, the J end lost 6 bases, and 9 bases lay between the germline ends. CDR3 sequence: CASSFSNVQPQHF. The CDR3 nucleotides are TGTGCCAGCAGTTTTTCGAATGTTCAGCCCCAGCATTTT.

This sequence joins TRBV5-4 and TRBJ2-1; 8 nucleotides agree with TRBD2. Germline V CDR1 and CDR2: SGHNT, YYREEE (reference sequence). V shed 4 bases, J shed 5 bases, and the junction held 8 bases outside the gene matches. The CDR3 is 15 residues long. As DNA, the CDR3 is TGTGCCAGCAGCCTGACGGGGGGGGGAAACAATGAGCAGTTCTTC. It encodes CASSLTGGGNNEQFF.

This clone was counted between two and nine times. This chain joins TRBV19 and TRBJ2-5; perhaps D is TRBD1 or TRBD2 (5 bases each). Germline lookup yields CDR1 LNHDA and CDR2 SQIVND (reference sequence). V lost 3 bases and J lost 2, with 13 bases in between. CDR3 length: 15 amino acids. CDR3 in DNA: TGTGCCAGTAGTATCGGGGCGGATTCACAAGAGACCCAGTACTTC. Translating it yields CASSIGADSQETQYF.

The chain recombines TRBV7-8 with TRBJ1-6, with 8 positions matching TRBD1. The CDR3 loop spans 17 amino acids. V was clipped by 4 bases and J by 8 bases; unmatched bases: 13. The germline V gene has CDR1 SGHVS and CDR2 FQNEAQ. The CDR3 DNA reads as TGTGCCAGCAGCTCCCGGCCCGGACAGGGAGACCATTCACCCCTCCACTTT. Translation: CASSSRPGQGDHSPLHF.

The chain couples TRBV18 to TRBJ1-6; D not resolved. The CDR3 contains 15 residues. CDR1 and CDR2 from the germline V gene are KGHSH and LQKENI. V was pared by 3 bases and J by 10 bases, with 16 bases between. CDR3 in amino acids: CASSPAALGSSPLHF. CDR3 in DNA: TGTGCCAGCTCACCGGCGGCCCTAGGGAGCTCACCCCTCCACTTT.